Listed below are T cell receptor beta chains from one sample, sequenced in a study of spatial heterogeneity in lung cancer. TCRdb independently ran MiXCR on the 5' RACE reads; one entry per CDR3 protein. The table lists almost 75,000 distinct CDR3 sequences, less than 15% of them singletons. This specimen was PBMCs, taken at surgery. These receptors originate from a male donor with early-stage non-small cell lung cancer. The CDR3 runs from the conserved cysteine through the conserved F or W. The order of the fields is J gene, D gene, V gene, CDR3 length, clone size, CDR3 protein, CDR3 DNA. The D gene is left open where the match is weak. Some rows have no size entry. The others give once, few or many, or a class for an expanded clone.

j_gene: TRBJ2-3
d_gene: TRBD1
v_gene: TRBV2
len: 13
abundance: .
CDR3aa: CASSERGLDTQYF
CDR3nt: TGTGCCAGCAGTGAGAGGGGGCTGGATACGCAGTATTTT

j_gene: TRBJ1-5
d_gene: .
v_gene: TRBV10-3
len: 15
abundance: few
CDR3aa: CAIRDGGVSNQPQHF
CDR3nt: TGTGCCATCAGAGATGGAGGGGTGAGCAATCAGCCCCAGCATTTT

j_gene: TRBJ2-1
d_gene: TRBD1
v_gene: TRBV5-1
len: 15
abundance: .
CDR3aa: CASSLRQGVYNEQFF
CDR3nt: TGCGCCAGCAGCCTTAGACAGGGTGTTTACAATGAGCAGTTCTTC

j_gene: TRBJ1-1
d_gene: .
v_gene: TRBV29-1
len: 13
abundance: .
CDR3aa: CSVWGGLNTEAFF
CDR3nt: TGCAGCGTTTGGGGGGGCCTAAACACTGAAGCTTTCTTT

j_gene: TRBJ2-2
d_gene: .
v_gene: TRBV2
len: 11
abundance: few
CDR3aa: CASRYSGELFF
CDR3nt: TGTGCCAGCCGATATTCCGGGGAGCTGTTTTTT

j_gene: TRBJ1-2
d_gene: .
v_gene: TRBV11-2
len: 14
abundance: few
CDR3aa: CASSFPGGQYGYTF
CDR3nt: TGTGCCAGCAGCTTCCCGGGAGGGCAATATGGCTACACCTTC

j_gene: TRBJ1-1
d_gene: TRBD1
v_gene: TRBV20-1
len: 15
abundance: few
CDR3aa: CSAGDRGKGNTEAFF
CDR3nt: TGCAGTGCCGGGGACAGGGGAAAGGGGAACACTGAAGCTTTCTTT

j_gene: TRBJ2-6
d_gene: .
v_gene: TRBV11-1
len: 16
abundance: few
CDR3aa: CASSFDGLSGANVLTF
CDR3nt: TGTGCCAGCAGCTTCGATGGGCTGTCTGGGGCCAACGTCCTGACTTTC

j_gene: TRBJ2-7
d_gene: TRBD1
v_gene: TRBV5-1
len: 14
abundance: few
CDR3aa: CASSFGQATYEQYF
CDR3nt: TGCGCCAGCAGCTTCGGACAGGCCACCTACGAGCAGTACTTC

j_gene: TRBJ1-2
d_gene: .
v_gene: TRBV19
len: 14
abundance: few
CDR3aa: CASSLQSDMSGYTF
CDR3nt: TGTGCCAGTAGTCTACAGAGTGATATGTCGGGCTACACCTTC

j_gene: TRBJ1-5
d_gene: .
v_gene: TRBV19
len: 14
abundance: few
CDR3aa: CASSTSGAAGPQHF
CDR3nt: TGTGCCAGTAGTACATCAGGGGCCGCCGGGCCCCAGCATTTT

j_gene: TRBJ2-7
d_gene: .
v_gene: TRBV5-1
len: 12
abundance: .
CDR3aa: CASSSGLSEQYF
CDR3nt: TGCGCCAGCAGCTCTGGACTAAGCGAGCAGTACTTC

j_gene: TRBJ1-1
d_gene: TRBD1
v_gene: TRBV11-2
len: 15
abundance: .
CDR3aa: CASSFSTGGGTEAFF
CDR3nt: TGTGCCAGCAGCTTCTCGACAGGGGGAGGCACTGAAGCTTTCTTT

j_gene: TRBJ2-1
d_gene: .
v_gene: TRBV6-4
len: 15
abundance: many
CDR3aa: CASRANVNAYNEQFF
CDR3nt: TGTGCCAGCAGGGCTAACGTCAATGCCTACAATGAGCAGTTCTTC

j_gene: TRBJ2-3
d_gene: .
v_gene: TRBV27
len: 16
abundance: .
CDR3aa: CASSPSPGGDTDTQYF
CDR3nt: TGTGCCAGCAGTCCATCCCCAGGTGGGGACACAGATACGCAGTATTTT

j_gene: TRBJ1-3
d_gene: .
v_gene: TRBV12-3/TRBV12-4
len: 15
abundance: many
CDR3aa: CASSPPLPGLGTIYF
CDR3nt: TGTGCCAGCAGCCCCCCGCTGCCCGGGCTAGGCACCATATATTTT

j_gene: TRBJ2-6
d_gene: .
v_gene: TRBV20-1
len: 11
abundance: .
CDR3aa: CSAFRGSALTF
CDR3nt: TGCAGTGCTTTCCGGGGGTCCGCCCTGACTTTC